A single sample gave rise to the 28 T cell receptor beta chains below, sequenced in a study of cytomegalovirus exposure and HLA in healthy donors. The method was immunoSEQ multiplex PCR; TCRdb's version includes in-frame clones alone and lacks a portion of them. The sample holds some 230,000 clones; about 89% are singletons and the top ten take 1% to 1.2%. The sample consisted of PBMCs. The receptor source for this set is a woman aged 18-29 years in good health and CMV-seronegative.

The V gene is TRBV5-5, the J gene TRBJ1-5; weak D call: TRBD1 (5 bases). The V gene's germline CDR1 is SGHKS and CDR2 YYEKEE (reference sequence). Trimming cost V 2 bases and J 5 bases, with 11 bases left between them. The CDR3 consists of 14 residues. CDR3 DNA: TGTGCCAGCAGCTTCGGGGGTAAGGATCAGCCCCAGCATTTT. It translates to CASSFGGKDQPQHF. Full variable domain (outside the CDR3, taken from reference TRBV5-5 and TRBJ1-5): DAGVTQSPTHLIKTRGQQVTLRCSPISGHKSVSWYQQVLGQGPQFIFQYYEKEERGRGNFPDRFSARQFPNYSSELNVNALLLGDSALYLCASSFGGKDQPQHFGDGTRLSIL.

This clone occurred once. The chain has TRBV7-3 and TRBJ2-1; 12 bases agree with TRBD2. The CDR3 runs 13 residues. Germline values: CDR1 SGHTA, CDR2 FQGTGA. The V and J ends lost 9 bases and 7 bases, in that order; junction bases with no gene match: 4. In DNA form, the CDR3 reads TGTGCCAGTTCGACTAGCGGGGGAAATGAGCAGTTCTTC. The encoded protein is CASSTSGGNEQFF.

The gene calls are TRBV28 and TRBJ2-5; D is unclear. Germline loops: CDR1 MDHEN, CDR2 SYDVKM. The CDR3 contains 13 residues. With 5 bases removed from V and 2 bases from J, the gap between germline ends came to 9 bases. CDR3 DNA sequence: TGTGCCAGCAGTACCCACGCGCAAGAGACCCAGTACTTC. Translating gives CASSTHAQETQYF.

V is TRBV30 and J is TRBJ2-3; 8 bases are shared with TRBD2. The V segment lost 7 bases and the J segment 7 bases; nucleotides outside the gene matches: 10. The CDR3 is 13 residues long. Germline V gene sequence: CDR1 GTSNPN, CDR2 SVGIG (reference sequence). The CDR3 is CAFGPLAGYTQYF. As DNA, the CDR3 is TGTGCCTTTGGACCTCTAGCGGGCTATACGCAGTATTTT.

J is TRBJ1-5 and V is TRBV5-1; 7 bases are shared with TRBD1. CDR1 and CDR2 (germline): SGHRS, YFSETQ. Trimming cost V 4 bases and J 5 bases; bases outside gene matches: 9. The CDR3 extends over 15 amino acids. The CDR3 DNA reads TGCGCCAGCAGCCTTGGTGACAGGGCCGATCAGCCCCAGCATTTT. Translated, it gives CASSLGDRADQPQHF.

This chain connects TRBV7-6 to TRBJ2-3; possible D gene TRBD1, 5 bases. Trimming left V 4 bases short and J 2 bases short, with 10 bases between. The CDR3 runs to 14 residues. Germline lookup yields CDR1 SGHVS and CDR2 FNYEAQ. CDR3 coding DNA: TGTGCCAGCAGCTCCGACAGAGCCACAGATACGCAGTATTTT. This codes for CASSSDRATDTQYF. Full variable domain (outside the CDR3, taken from reference TRBV7-6 and TRBJ2-3): GAGVSQSPRYKVTKRGQDVALRCDPISGHVSLYWYRQALGQGPEFLTYFNYEAQQDKSGLPNDRFSAERPEGSISTLTIQRTEQRDSAMYRCASSSDRATDTQYFGPGTRLTVL.

This clone was seen once. The chain employs TRBV11-2 and TRBJ2-7; D is possibly TRBD2 (6 bases). With 5 bases removed from V and 2 bases from J, the gap between germline ends came to 7 bases. The CDR3 extends over 12 amino acids. Germline V gene lookup returns CDR1 SGHAT and CDR2 FQNNGV. The CDR3 DNA reads as TGTGCCAGCAGCCGGACTACCTACGAGCAGTACTTC. This sequence encodes CASSRTTYEQYF.

The chain employs TRBV11-2 and TRBJ2-3, with D perhaps matching TRBD2 (6 bases). Germline assignment: CDR1 SGHAT and CDR2 FQNNGV. Trimming took 5 bases from V and 2 from J, leaving 26 bases between them. The CDR3 is made up of 19 amino acids. The CDR3: CASSRTGSVGGGVTDTQYF. The CDR3 nucleotides read TGTGCCAGCAGCCGCACGGGAAGCGTTGGCGGAGGGGTCACAGATACGCAGTATTTT.

The chain is built from TRBV10-1 and TRBJ2-2, with 9 bases matching TRBD1. V lost 2 bases and J lost 6; bases outside the gene matches: 7. Germline CDR1 WNHNN, CDR2 SYGVQD (reference sequence). The CDR3 spans 16 residues. CDR3 sequence reads: CASSEGQGPFPGELFF. CDR3 nucleotides: TGCGCCAGCAGTGAGGGACAGGGGCCCTTCCCCGGGGAGCTGTTTTTT.

This chain joins TRBV7-9 and TRBJ2-7; 8 nucleotides agree with TRBD1. The CDR3 covers 13 residues. CDR1 SEHNR and CDR2 FQNEAQ come from the germline V gene (reference sequence). Trimming at V came to 1 base and at J to 6 bases, leaving 2 bases not matched to a gene. This chain's CDR3 is CASSLEGQGEQYF. In nucleotides, the CDR3 is TGTGCCAGCAGCTTAGAAGGACAGGGCGAGCAGTACTTC.

The chain is built from TRBV19 and TRBJ1-2; 8 bases are a match to TRBD1. J gave up 5 bases and V 5 bases, and 4 bases lay outside the gene matches. From germline, CDR1 is LNHDA and CDR2 SQIVND (reference sequence). There are 13 residues in the CDR3. CDR3 coding DNA: TGTGCCAGTAGTCCGACAGGGGAGTATGGCTACACCTTC. Protein: CASSPTGEYGYTF.

This clone showed up just once. At one boundary the junction diverges from the germline segment, which might be a read error. This chain joins TRBV19 and TRBJ1-1, with unresolved D. The CDR3 has 13 residues. CDR1 and CDR2 from the germline V gene are LNHDA and SQIVND (reference sequence). The CDR3 DNA reads as TGTGCCAGTAGTGGAGTAATATCAGGCACTAGTCTCTTT. It encodes CASSGVISGTSLF.

This rearrangement joins TRBV7-2 to TRBJ2-3; 11 bases agree with TRBD2. V was clipped by 5 bases and J by 7 bases; unmatched bases: 8. The germline gives CDR1 SGHTA, CDR2 FQGNSA. The CDR3 spans 15 residues. CDR3 in amino acids: CASSTRLAGTNTQYF. Here the CDR3 DNA reads TGTGCCAGCAGCACCCGACTAGCGGGAACGAATACGCAGTATTTT.

The genes are TRBV19 and TRBJ2-3; D is unclear. The V gene lost 5 bases and the J gene lost 0 bases, with 9 bases spanning the gap. This CDR3 spans 14 amino acids. The germline V gene has CDR1 LNHDA and CDR2 SQIVND (reference sequence). Here the CDR3 reads CASSLQSSTDTQYF. In DNA form, the CDR3 reads TGTGCCAGTAGTTTACAGAGTAGCACAGATACGCAGTATTTT.

CDR3 protein: CASLKPSRRNFTDTQYF. DNA of the CDR3: TGTGCCAGCCTTAAGCCTAGCAGGAGGAACTTCACAGATACGCAGTATTTT. V and J are TRBV21-1 and TRBJ2-3; the table names TRBD2, a call not compared with the DNA. TRBV21-1 is listed as a pseudogene. The length of the CDR3 is 17 residues.

This clone was picked up a small number of times. The J gene is TRBJ2-3, the V gene TRBV6-1; 10 nucleotides align to TRBD2. The V segment lost 10 bases and the J segment 4 bases; nucleotides outside the gene matches: 8. The CDR3 spans 14 residues. Looked up from germline, CDR1 is MNHNS and CDR2 is SASEGT. CDR3 amino acids: CATTLAGLPDTQYF. The CDR3, as DNA: TGTGCCACCACACTAGCGGGATTACCAGATACGCAGTATTTT.

V gene TRBV7-3 combines with J gene TRBJ2-6, with 8 bases lining up with TRBD2. Germline-derived CDR1 and CDR2 are SGHTA and FQGTGA. The CDR3 loop spans 18 amino acids. The ends lost 1 base at V and 2 bases at J; junction bases unmatched: 7. CDR3 amino acids: CASSLRSSGSAGANVLTF. CDR3 in DNA: TGTGCCAGCAGCTTAAGATCCAGCGGGAGTGCTGGGGCCAACGTCCTGACTTTC. Complete variable domain (other parts from reference TRBV7-3 and TRBJ2-6): GAGVSQTPSNKVTEKGKYVELRCDPISGHTALYWYRQSLGQGPEFLIYFQGTGAADDSGLPNDRFFAVRPEGSVSTLKIQRTERGDSAVYLCASSLRSSGSAGANVLTFGAGSRLTVL.

DNA for the CDR3: TGTGCCAGCAGCTTAGTTGGGAGGGTTAACCATCGTGGCTACACCTTC. It translates to CASSLVGRVNHRGYTF. The rearrangement links TRBV27 to TRBJ1-2; no definite D call. Looked up from germline, CDR1 is MNHEY and CDR2 is SMNVEV (reference sequence). The CDR3 contains 16 residues. V shed 6 bases and J shed 7 bases, with 24 bases lying between them.

The J gene is TRBJ1-2, the V gene TRBV19; D call uncertain. The germline V gene encodes CDR1 LNHDA and CDR2 SQIVND (reference sequence). V shed 0 bases and J shed 1 base, with 9 bases lying between them. The CDR3 contains 15 residues. The CDR3 loop is CASSIEPAVNYGYTF. In nucleotides, the CDR3 is TGTGCCAGTAGTATAGAACCAGCGGTTAACTATGGCTACACCTTC.

This sequence joins TRBV23-1 and TRBJ2-5; possible D gene TRBD1, 5 bases. TRBV23-1 is noted as an ORF with a role that remains uncertain. V was shortened by 0 bases and J by 5 bases, with 13 bases between the two germline ends. The CDR3 sequence is 15 residues long. CDR3 sequence (DNA): TGCGCCAGCAGTCAATCGGTCAGGGTGAGGGAGACCCAGTACTTC. Translating gives CASSQSVRVRETQYF.

The rearrangement links TRBV27 to TRBJ1-2, with D perhaps matching TRBD1 (5 bases). V shed 4 bases and J shed 0 bases, with 21 bases lying between them. CDR1 is MNHEY and CDR2 is SMNVEV in the germline V gene (reference sequence). The CDR3 runs 18 residues. CDR3 in DNA: TGTGCCAGCAGTTCCAATCCCGTGACAGATAGCCCTAACTATGGCTACACCTTC. Translating it yields CASSSNPVTDSPNYGYTF.

The count of this clone is one. The chain couples TRBV5-1 to TRBJ1-1; TRBD1 agrees at 7 bases. J gave up 1 base and V 3 bases, and 6 bases lay outside the gene matches. The CDR3 is 15 residues long. Germline lookup yields CDR1 SGHRS and CDR2 YFSETQ. In DNA, the CDR3 is TGCGCCAGCAGCTCCTCGACAGGGCAGAACACTGAAGCTTTCTTT. As protein: CASSSSTGQNTEAFF.

V usage is TRBV30 and J usage is TRBJ1-2; D ambiguous. The germline V gene encodes CDR1 GTSNPN and CDR2 SVGIG (reference sequence). Trimming took 2 bases from V and 4 from J, leaving 11 bases between them. The CDR3 is made up of 13 amino acids. The CDR3 spells CAWSLRESYGYTF. In DNA, the CDR3 is TGTGCCTGGAGTTTGCGGGAGAGCTATGGCTACACCTTC.

The rearrangement links TRBV7-9 to TRBJ2-5; 7 nucleotides match TRBD1. The germline V gene encodes CDR1 SEHNR and CDR2 FQNEAQ (reference sequence). The junction had 11 bases not matched to a gene; V was cut back by 3 bases and J by 10 bases. The CDR3 contains 14 residues. CDR3 sequence: CASSFTGVVEFQYF. The CDR3, as DNA: TGTGCCAGCAGCTTTACAGGGGTGGTAGAATTCCAGTACTTC. The full variable domain, in which reference TRBV7-9 and TRBJ2-5 provide the parts outside the CDR3, is DTGVSQNPRHKITKRGQNVTFRCDPISEHNRLYWYRQTLGQGPEFLTYFQNEAQLEKSRLLSDRFSAERPKGSFSTLEIQRTEQGDSAMYLCASSFTGVVEFQYFGPGTRLLVL.

The chain has TRBV2 and TRBJ2-1, with 12 bases matching TRBD2. The CDR3 extends over 18 amino acids. In germline, CDR1 is SNHLY, CDR2 FYNNEI. Trimming took 7 bases from V and 0 from J; bases not matched to a gene: 10. CDR3 protein: CASIGTSGQISSYNEQFF. The CDR3 DNA reads as TGTGCCAGCATTGGGACTAGCGGGCAAATAAGCTCCTACAATGAGCAGTTCTTC.

The sample holds one count of this clone. J is TRBJ1-4 and V is TRBV2; D gene unclear. Germline V gene lookup returns CDR1 SNHLY and CDR2 FYNNEI. This CDR3 has 14 residues. V shed 2 bases and J shed 2 bases, with 6 bases lying between them. CDR3 in amino acids: CASSEQITNEKLFF. The CDR3 region has the DNA TGTGCCAGCAGTGAACAGATTACTAATGAAAAACTGTTTTTT.

The chain has TRBV7-8 and TRBJ1-5, with D hard to call. The V end was cut by 5 bases, the J end by 11 bases, with 25 bases between. Germline CDR1 is SGHVS and CDR2 is FQNEAQ. CDR3 length: 16 residues. The CDR3 sequence: CASSPPGQEPVATQHF. The DNA for the CDR3 is TGTGCCAGCAGCCCCCCGGGTCAGGAGCCCGTAGCGACCCAGCATTTT.

V and J are TRBV5-5 and TRBJ2-1, with a possible D match to TRBD2 (7 bases). CDR1 is SGHKS and CDR2 is YYEKEE in the germline V gene (reference sequence). The CDR3 sequence is 16 residues long. The V and J ends lost 1 base and 9 bases respectively, with 20 bases between them. The CDR3: CASSLSSSGQGGEQFF. The CDR3, as DNA: TGTGCCAGCAGCTTGTCGTCTAGCGGTCAAGGGGGTGAGCAGTTCTTC.